This TCR beta chain originates from a study of cytomegalovirus exposure and HLA in healthy donors. Study-wide results and limits: Researchers had no immune exposure information except CMV serostatus available.

Each donor's status was that of a healthy bone marrow donor. A multiplex PCR was run with 60 Vbeta primers and 13 Jbeta primers. As processed by the authors: In a later analysis, of roughly 83 million unique beta chains, about 12 million appeared in at least two donors. Libraries were prepared by immunoSEQ multiplex PCR; TCRdb keeps only in-frame clonotypes and omits some of them. The DNA was the basis for D and trimming; V, J and clone size are from that table. The sample contains more than 150,000 clones, roughly 80% of which appear only once. CDR1 LNHDA and CDR2 SQIVND come from the germline V gene (reference sequence). The ends lost 4 bases at V and 2 bases at J; junction bases unmatched: 5. CDR3 length: 16 residues. This clone was seen once. Antigen specificity is unknown.

This sequence originates from a girl between 10 and 17 years old in good health and CMV-seropositive. Specimen: PBMCs. The gene calls are TRBV19 and TRBJ2-1, with 10 bases lining up with TRBD2. In nucleotides, the CDR3 is TGTGCCAGTAGTACCCTAGCGGGAGTCACCTACAATGAGCAGTTCTTC. Translation gives CASSTLAGVTYNEQFF.